This is a list of T cell receptor beta chains from one sample in a study of cytomegalovirus exposure and HLA in healthy donors. Clones were read by immunoSEQ multiplex PCR, and TCRdb kept only the in-frame ones, dropping some. The data contain about 200,000 clones, 82% of them seen just once; the ten biggest clones take up roughly 0.098%. Input material: PBMCs. These receptors were obtained from a boy aged 2 to 10 in good health and CMV-seronegative. Both conserved end residues are part of each CDR3. The order of the fields is clone size, D gene, V gene, J gene, CDR3 protein, CDR3 DNA. A D gene is named only where the DNA matches it firmly. Size tells how often a clone was seen (once, few, many) or the class of an expanded clone, and some rows leave it out.

NA,TRBD1,TRBV27,TRBJ1-3,CASVKGGPSSGNTIYF,TGTGCCAGCGTCAAAGGGGGCCCGAGCTCTGGAAACACCATATATTTT
NA,TRBD1,TRBV19,TRBJ1-6,CASSGTGYNSPLHF,TGTGCCAGTAGTGGGACAGGGTATAATTCACCCCTCCACTTT
NA,TRBD2,TRBV7-8,TRBJ2-2,CASSLVAGGWDGELFF,TGTGCCAGCAGCTTAGTAGCGGGGGGCTGGGACGGGGAGCTGTTTTTT
NA,TRBD1,TRBV6-5,TRBJ1-2,CASRDPGTAYYGYTF,TGTGCCAGCAGAGATCCCGGGACAGCTTACTATGGCTACACCTTC
once,TRBD1,TRBV5-1,TRBJ2-7,CASSRDRGAPYEQYF,TGCGCCAGCAGCCGGGACAGGGGGGCTCCCTACGAGCAGTACTTC
NA,NA,TRBV19,TRBJ2-7,CASRGDRSSYEQYF,TGTGCCAGTCGCGGGGACAGATCGTCCTACGAGCAGTACTTC
NA,NA,TRBV6-5,TRBJ1-1,CASSYVGAMNTEAFF,TGTGCCAGCAGTTACGTTGGGGCAATGAACACTGAAGCTTTCTTT
NA,NA,TRBV9,TRBJ2-1,CASSVASAGEQFF,TGTGCCAGCAGCGTAGCGTCGGCAGGTGAGCAGTTCTTC
NA,NA,TRBV13,TRBJ2-5,CASSLGGGETQYF,TGTGCCAGCAGCTTAGGAGGAGGAGAGACCCAGTACTTC
NA,TRBD1,TRBV7-9,TRBJ1-2,CASSLGSTGVVDYGYTF,TGTGCCAGCAGCTTAGGTTCTACAGGGGTTGTCGACTATGGCTACACCTTC
NA,NA,TRBV30,TRBJ1-2,CAWSALRRRRGYTF,TGTGCCTGGAGTGCCCTAAGGCGTCGCAGGGGCTACACCTTC
NA,NA,TRBV19,TRBJ2-7,CASSIGREDEQYF,TGTGCCAGTAGTATCGGCAGGGAGGACGAGCAGTACTTC
NA,TRBD1,TRBV9,TRBJ1-2,CASSPGTGFGYTF,TGTGCCAGCAGCCCAGGGACAGGGTTTGGCTACACCTTC
NA,NA,TRBV29-1,TRBJ2-5,CSVGQGGETQYF,TGCAGCGTTGGGCAGGGAGGAGAGACCCAGTACTTC
NA,NA,TRBV15,TRBJ1-6,CATSRSRVNDYNSPLHF,TGTGCCACCAGCAGATCCAGGGTCAACGACTATAATTCACCCCTCCACTTT
NA,TRBD2,TRBV29-1,TRBJ2-1,CSGTSRDEQFF,TGCAGCGGGACTAGTCGCGATGAGCAGTTCTTC
NA,NA,TRBV9,TRBJ2-3,CASSEQGTDTQYF,TGTGCCAGCAGCGAACAGGGCACAGATACGCAGTATTTT
NA,TRBD1,TRBV27,TRBJ2-7,CASSLSPGTGVIYEQYF,TGTGCCAGCAGTTTATCCCCCGGGACAGGGGTCATCTACGAGCAGTACTTC
once,NA,TRBV4-2,TRBJ1-2,CASSQEGLNYGYTF,TGTGCCAGCAGCCAAGAGGGGCTAAACTATGGCTACACCTTC
NA,TRBD1,TRBV4-2,TRBJ1-1,CASSLLKTGKSTEAFF,TGTGCCAGCAGCCTTCTAAAGACAGGGAAGAGTACTGAAGCTTTCTTT
NA,TRBD1,TRBV5-8,TRBJ1-2,CASSWTGPRYGYTF,TGTGCCAGCAGCTGGACAGGGCCAAGATATGGCTACACCTTC
NA,NA,TRBV5-1,TRBJ1-1,CASSFWEARTEAFF,TGCGCCAGCAGCTTCTGGGAGGCACGGACTGAAGCTTTCTTT
NA,TRBD1,TRBV4-1,TRBJ2-3,CASSPGQAPGADTQYF,TGCGCCAGCAGCCCCGGACAGGCGCCAGGGGCAGATACGCAGTATTTT
NA,NA,TRBV7-2,TRBJ2-5,CASSSRPGKGETQYF,TGTGCCAGCAGCTCGAGACCGGGGAAAGGGGAGACCCAGTACTTC
NA,NA,TRBV11-2,TRBJ2-5,CASTSETQYF,TGTGCCAGCACCTCAGAGACCCAGTACTTC
NA,NA,TRBV7-9,TRBJ1-1,CASSPGHPNTEAFF,TGTGCCAGCAGCCCAGGCCACCCTAACACTGAAGCTTTCTTT
NA,NA,TRBV7-2,TRBJ2-7,CASSLLDGTYEQYF,TGTGCCAGCAGCTTATTAGACGGGACCTACGAGCAGTACTTC
once,TRBD2,TRBV4-1,TRBJ2-1,CATGTSGGRNEQFF,TGCGCCACCGGGACTAGCGGGGGTCGGAATGAGCAGTTCTTC
once,TRBD1,TRBV7-9,TRBJ1-2,CASSSRTGGPSYEYGYTF,TGTGCCAGCAGCTCCCGGACAGGGGGCCCCTCATACGAATATGGCTACACCTTC
NA,NA,TRBV6-5,TRBJ1-4,CASSRGIGADRFF,TGTGCCAGCAGTCGGGGGATCGGTGCAGACCGGTTTTTT
NA,TRBD1,TRBV7-8,TRBJ2-5,CASSTDRGLKETQYF,TGTGCCAGCAGCACAGACAGGGGGCTTAAAGAGACCCAGTACTTC
NA,TRBD2,TRBV9,TRBJ2-7,CASSEAPGLAEQYF,TGTGCCAGCAGCGAGGCCCCGGGACTAGCGGAGCAGTACTTC
NA,NA,TRBV2,TRBJ2-7,CASSYSYEQYF,TGTGCCAGCAGTTACAGCTACGAGCAGTACTTC
NA,TRBD1,TRBV2,TRBJ2-6,CASSARTGGKAGANVLTF,TGTGCCAGCAGTGCAAGGACAGGGGGGAAGGCTGGGGCCAACGTCCTGACTTTC
NA,TRBD2,TRBV11-2,TRBJ2-1,CASSLGLAGFEQFF,TGTGCCAGCAGCTTAGGACTAGCGGGGTTTGAGCAGTTCTTC
NA,TRBD2,TRBV12-5,TRBJ2-3,CASGAGLAGKYSDTQYF,TGTGCTAGTGGTGCCGGACTAGCGGGGAAGTATTCAGATACGCAGTATTTT
NA,TRBD1,TRBV7-2,TRBJ1-4,CASTSSTGINEKLFF,TGTGCCAGCACTTCCTCGACAGGGATTAATGAAAAACTGTTTTTT
NA,TRBD1,TRBV6-1,TRBJ1-6,CASRSGQKNSPLHF,TGTGCCAGCAGGTCGGGACAGAAAAATTCACCCCTCCACTTT
NA,TRBD2,TRBV12-5,TRBJ2-1,CASGLGRTSGNNEQFF,TGTGCTAGTGGTTTGGGTCGGACTAGCGGAAACAATGAGCAGTTCTTC
few,TRBD1,TRBV29-1,TRBJ1-1,CSVEDWAGGVEAFF,TGCAGCGTTGAAGATTGGGCAGGGGGCGTTGAAGCTTTCTTT
NA,TRBD1,TRBV7-2,TRBJ1-4,CASSFSPQGAFGEKLFF,TGTGCCAGCAGCTTCTCTCCCCAGGGGGCATTTGGGGAAAAACTGTTTTTT
NA,NA,TRBV19,TRBJ1-1,CASSMSQRGTEAFF,TGTGCCAGTAGTATGTCTCAGCGAGGTACTGAAGCTTTCTTT
NA,NA,TRBV6-5,TRBJ2-7,CASRRTPLYEQYF,TGTGCCAGCAGGCGGACACCCTTGTACGAGCAGTACTTC
NA,TRBD1,TRBV27,TRBJ2-5,CASSFGQGQETQYF,TGTGCCAGCAGTTTTGGACAGGGGCAAGAGACCCAGTACTTC
NA,NA,TRBV11-2,TRBJ2-3,CASSAQRGTDTQYF,TGTGCCAGCAGCGCTCAGCGGGGCACAGATACGCAGTATTTT
NA,NA,TRBV19,TRBJ2-7,CASSMTAYTYEQYF,TGTGCCAGTAGTATGACAGCTTATACCTACGAGCAGTACTTC